This TCR beta chain was profiled in a study of blood T cells in healthy people across ages. The CDR3 is 13 residues long. After removal of 5 bases from V and 4 bases from J, the junction contained 6 bases not matched to a gene. Germline-derived CDR1 and CDR2 are DFQATT and SNEGSKA (reference sequence). This clonotype occurred many times. Using a J-beta primer mix together with a sample-barcoded 5' primer, a second PCR was run for roughly 6 to 11 cycles. Each CDR3 protein gets one entry after TCRdb re-called the 5' RACE reads with MiXCR. The sample consists of 1.5 million to 2 million distinct CDR3 sequences, roughly 27% of them appearing once.

The V call is TRBV20-1, the J call TRBJ1-2, with 8 positions matching TRBD1. Sequencing was performed on blood. The TCR sequence derives from a woman aged 25 to 39 in good health. The CDR3 loop reads CSADRDRSYGYTF. The CDR3 bases are TGCAGTGCTGACCGGGACAGGAGCTATGGCTACACCTTC.